This TCR beta chain derives from a study of a mutant IDH1 vaccine in newly diagnosed glioma. TCRdb's copy holds only in-frame clones and misses some; the assay was immunoSEQ multiplex PCR. Of about 51,000 clones listed, roughly 80% are singletons. CDR1 MNHEY and CDR2 SVGAGI come from the germline V gene. The CDR3 loop spans 13 amino acids. As for time point: baseline, week 1 (first vaccination visit). The treatment here: pre-vaccination baseline after standard-of-care therapy. V is TRBV6-5 and J is TRBJ2-1; 7 bases map to TRBD2. This sequence was found in a woman in her 40s with glioma. The source was PBMCs, collected from a glioma patient treated with radiotherapy, temozolomide or both. The CDR3 DNA reads TGTGTAGCGGCGGGGGAGTCCTACAATGAGCAGTTCTTC. Its translation: CVAAGESYNEQFF.